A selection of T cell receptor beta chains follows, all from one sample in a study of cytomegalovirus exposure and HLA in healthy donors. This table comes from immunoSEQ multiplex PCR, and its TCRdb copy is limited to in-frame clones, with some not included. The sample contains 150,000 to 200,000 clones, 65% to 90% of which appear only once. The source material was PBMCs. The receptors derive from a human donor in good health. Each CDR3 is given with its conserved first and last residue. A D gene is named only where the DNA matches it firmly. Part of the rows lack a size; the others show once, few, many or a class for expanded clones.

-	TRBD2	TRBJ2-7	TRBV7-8	CASSYPAVAGIVYEQYF	TGTGCCAGCAGCTACCCGGCGGTAGCGGGTATCGTCTACGAGCAGTACTTC
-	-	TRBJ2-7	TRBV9	CASSVVGSTNEQYF	TGTGCCAGCAGCGTAGTGGGGAGCACCAACGAGCAGTACTTC
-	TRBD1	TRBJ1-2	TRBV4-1	CASSQQTGITYGYTF	TGCGCCAGCAGCCAACAGACAGGGATTACCTATGGCTACACCTTC
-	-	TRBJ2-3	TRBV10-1	CASSEGSGGVNTQYF	TGCGCCAGCAGTGAGGGCTCAGGCGGGGTCAATACGCAGTATTTT
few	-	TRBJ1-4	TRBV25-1	CASSDQATNEKLFF	TGTGCCAGCAGTGATCAGGCAACTAATGAAAAACTGTTTTTT
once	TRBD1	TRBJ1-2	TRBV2	CASSAGQGRGYTF	TGTGCCAGCAGTGCGGGACAGGGAAGGGGCTACACCTTC
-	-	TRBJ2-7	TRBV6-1	CASSLDTYEQYF	TGTGCCAGCAGCCTTGACACTTACGAGCAGTACTTC
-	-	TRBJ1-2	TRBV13	CASSGRVSIYGYTF	TGTGCCAGCAGCGGCCGGGTCTCCATCTATGGCTACACCTTC
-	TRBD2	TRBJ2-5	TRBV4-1	CASSQPTGGLQETQYF	TGCGCCAGCAGCCAACCCACGGGGGGGCTCCAAGAGACCCAGTACTTC
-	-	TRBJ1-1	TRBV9	CASSVEGRGNTEAFF	TGTGCCAGCAGCGTAGAAGGGAGGGGGAACACTGAAGCTTTCTTT
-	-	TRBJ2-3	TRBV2	CASSLGIDTQYF	TGTGCCAGCAGCCTCGGGATAGATACGCAGTATTTT
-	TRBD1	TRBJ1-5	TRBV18	CASSPFEPDRVSQPQHF	TGTGCCAGCTCACCATTTGAGCCGGACAGGGTGAGTCAGCCCCAGCATTTT
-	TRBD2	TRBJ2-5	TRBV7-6	CASSLAASGVETQYF	TGTGCCAGCAGCTTAGCGGCTAGCGGGGTGGAGACCCAGTACTTC
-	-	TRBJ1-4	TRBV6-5	CASSSNYLARELFF	TGTGCCAGCAGTTCCAATTACCTCGCCCGAGAACTGTTTTTT
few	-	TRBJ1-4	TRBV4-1	CASSQPGQYNEKLFF	TGCGCCAGCAGCCAGCCAGGACAGTATAATGAAAAACTGTTTTTT
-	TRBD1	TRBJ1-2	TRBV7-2	CASRADRTGRYGYTF	TGTGCCAGCAGAGCGGACAGGACCGGCCGCTATGGCTACACCTTC
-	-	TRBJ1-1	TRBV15	CATSNPGDTEAFF	TGTGCCACCAGCAACCCGGGGGACACTGAAGCTTTCTTT
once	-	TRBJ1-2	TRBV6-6	CASSYFGRGDYGYTF	TGTGCCAGCAGTTACTTCGGCAGGGGTGACTATGGCTACACCTTC
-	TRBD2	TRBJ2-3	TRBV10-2	CASRDLTSGGADTQYF	TGCGCCAGCAGGGATCTGACTAGCGGGGGGGCAGATACGCAGTATTTT
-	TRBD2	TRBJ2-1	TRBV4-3	CASSQDTSGGNNEQFF	TGCGCCAGCAGCCAAGATACCAGCGGGGGGAACAATGAGCAGTTCTTC
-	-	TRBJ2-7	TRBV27	CASSSPGNPLEQYF	TGTGCCAGCAGTTCACCCGGGAACCCTCTTGAGCAGTACTTC
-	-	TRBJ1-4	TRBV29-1	CSVSEGGTNEKLFF	TGCAGCGTCAGCGAGGGCGGAACTAATGAAAAACTGTTTTTT
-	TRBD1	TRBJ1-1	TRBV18	CASSPGQGPEAFF	TGTGCCAGCTCACCGGGACAGGGCCCTGAAGCTTTCTTT
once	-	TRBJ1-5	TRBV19	CASSFFRGNQPQHF	TGTGCCAGTAGCTTTTTCCGGGGAAATCAGCCCCAGCATTTT
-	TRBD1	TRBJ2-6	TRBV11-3	CASRTGAGSSGANVLTF	TGTGCCAGCCGTACAGGGGCGGGTAGCTCTGGGGCCAACGTCCTGACTTTC
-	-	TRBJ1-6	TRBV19	CASSTSNSRYNSPLHF	TGTGCCAGTAGTACCTCTAACAGTCGTTATAATTCACCCCTCCACTTT
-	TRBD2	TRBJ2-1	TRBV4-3	CASSHGLAGGRYNEQFF	TGCGCCAGCAGCCACGGACTAGCGGGGGGGAGATACAATGAGCAGTTCTTC
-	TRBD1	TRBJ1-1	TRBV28	CASSLADRVGTEAFF	TGTGCCAGCAGTTTGGCCGACAGGGTTGGAACTGAAGCTTTCTTT
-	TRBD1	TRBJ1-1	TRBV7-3	CASSSQGETTEAFF	TGTGCCAGCAGCTCCCAGGGGGAGACCACTGAAGCTTTCTTT